The 10 T cell receptor beta chains below all came from one sample that was sequenced in a study of T cell changes during pregnancy in multiple sclerosis. Sequenced by immunoSEQ multiplex PCR; TCRdb stores in-frame clones only, minus some. This repertoire shows about 41,000 clones, 85% to 95% found once; its top ten account for about 6.7%. The material sequenced was CD8+ T cells from peripheral blood mononuclear cells, taken in the third trimester of pregnancy. The receptor source for this set is a female donor with multiple sclerosis, enrolled in a pregnancy study.

This clone was detected once. The rearrangement links TRBV30 to TRBJ1-5, with D tentatively TRBD1 (6 bases). Trimming shortened V by 6 bases and J by 4 bases, and 10 bases separated the two germline ends. The germline CDR1 and CDR2 sequences are GTSNPN and SVGIG (reference sequence). The CDR3 runs to 12 residues. As DNA, the CDR3 is TGTGCCTGTCAGCAGGGGAATCAGCCCCAGCATTTT. It specifies CACQQGNQPQHF.

This chain joins TRBV5-5 and TRBJ1-1; D is undetermined. V lost 4 bases, J lost 0 bases, and 10 bases lay in between. Germline V gene data show CDR1 as SGHKS and CDR2 as YYEKEE (reference sequence). The CDR3 spans 14 residues. The CDR3: CASSLTLMNTEAFF. Written as DNA, the CDR3 is TGTGCCAGCAGCCTGACACTCATGAACACTGAAGCTTTCTTT. Full variable domain (outside the CDR3, taken from reference TRBV5-5 and TRBJ1-1): DAGVTQSPTHLIKTRGQQVTLRCSPISGHKSVSWYQQVLGQGPQFIFQYYEKEERGRGNFPDRFSARQFPNYSSELNVNALLLGDSALYLCASSLTLMNTEAFFGQGTRLTVV.

The V gene is TRBV28, the J gene TRBJ1-1; D perhaps matches TRBD1 (6 bases). V lost 5 bases and J 2 bases, leaving 9 bases between the germline ends. CDR1 and CDR2 (germline): MDHEN, SYDVKM. CDR3 length: 13 residues. This CDR3 reads CASSPRGNTEAFF. CDR3 DNA: TGTGCCAGCAGTCCCAGGGGTAACACTGAAGCTTTCTTT. The full variable domain, rest sourced from reference TRBV28 and TRBJ1-1, is DVKVTQSSRYLVKRTGEKVFLECVQDMDHENMFWYRQDPGLGLRLIYFSYDVKMKEKGDIPEGYSVSREKKERFSLILESASTNQTSMYLCASSPRGNTEAFFGQGTRLTVV.

The rearrangement joins TRBV9 to TRBJ2-7; 7 bases line up with TRBD1. Germline trimming cut 0 bases from V and 6 bases from J; bases unmatched to any gene: 6. From germline, CDR1 is SGDLS and CDR2 YYNGEE. This CDR3 comprises 14 residues. The DNA of the CDR3 is TGTGCCAGCAGCGTAGAAGACAGGGCTTTCGAGCAGTACTTC. Its protein product is CASSVEDRAFEQYF.

The chain recombines TRBV9 with TRBJ2-2, with TRBD2 matching 9 bases. In germline, CDR1 is SGDLS, CDR2 YYNGEE. The CDR3 contains 17 residues. J lost 1 base, V lost 0 bases, and 4 bases had no gene match. The chain's CDR3 is CASSVARTSENTGELFF. The CDR3 region has the DNA TGTGCCAGCAGCGTAGCGCGGACTAGCGAGAACACCGGGGAGCTGTTTTTT.

About this clone itself: Other DNA sequences within the sample encode an identical CDR3. The V and J genes are TRBV6-1 and TRBJ2-7; weak D call: TRBD2 (7 bases). The CDR3 spans 14 residues. The germline V gene has CDR1 MNHNS and CDR2 SASEGT. V lost 4 bases, J lost 0 bases, and 10 bases lay in between. CDR3 nucleotide sequence: TGTGCCAGCAGTGCACGGGGGGCCTCCTACGAGCAGTACTTC. Protein product: CASSARGASYEQYF.

The chain employs TRBV28 and TRBJ2-3; 11 nucleotides line up with TRBD1. The trim removed 3 bases at V and 4 bases at J, leaving 15 bases unmatched. The CDR3 runs 19 residues. Germline V CDR1 and CDR2: MDHEN, SYDVKM. CDR3 sequence reads: CASSLPLDGGQGEADTQYF. CDR3 nucleotide sequence: TGTGCCAGCAGTTTGCCCTTAGATGGGGGACAGGGGGAAGCAGATACGCAGTATTTT. The full variable domain, rest sourced from reference TRBV28 and TRBJ2-3, is DVKVTQSSRYLVKRTGEKVFLECVQDMDHENMFWYRQDPGLGLRLIYFSYDVKMKEKGDIPEGYSVSREKKERFSLILESASTNQTSMYLCASSLPLDGGQGEADTQYFGPGTRLTVL.

In this sample, this clone turned up once. V usage is TRBV27 and J usage is TRBJ2-1; 10 nucleotides match TRBD2. Unmatched junction bases numbered 3, after V lost 6 bases and J lost 1 base. Looked up from germline, CDR1 is MNHEY and CDR2 is SMNVEV (reference sequence). This CDR3 is built from 15 residues. The CDR3 reads CASRLAGLSYNEQFF. The CDR3 DNA sequence: TGTGCCAGCAGACTAGCGGGACTATCCTACAATGAGCAGTTCTTC.

The chain has TRBV19 and TRBJ1-5, with D possibly being TRBD1 (6 bases). V lost 8 bases and J 4 bases, leaving 21 bases between the germline ends. The CDR3 has 16 residues. In germline, CDR1 is LNHDA, CDR2 SQIVND (reference sequence). The CDR3 DNA reads TGTGCCAGTCCAAGAGGGGAGTGTAGGGGGAATCAGCCCCAGCATTTT. Encoded protein: CASPRGECRGNQPQHF.

This chain links TRBV5-1 with TRBJ2-3; 13 nucleotides agree with TRBD2. Germline loops: CDR1 SGHRS, CDR2 YFSETQ. The CDR3 is 17 residues long. Trimming cost V 0 bases and J 4 bases; bases outside gene matches: 5. CDR3 region: CASSLVGTSGTSDTQYF. CDR3 coding DNA: TGCGCCAGCAGCTTGGTGGGGACTAGCGGGACCTCAGATACGCAGTATTTT.